Below, one TCR beta chain is given with its context. Its antigen is not yet known. Base qualities are not recorded, but no much larger clone differs from it by a single base. This record belongs to a study of cytomegalovirus exposure and HLA in healthy donors listed by TCRdb under 2017. About the study as a whole: In an earlier analysis of about 560 of the donors, about 270 Gb of sequence data and 117 million unique TCR beta sequences from approximately 180 million T cells were reported. Roughly 300 gigabases of sequencing data and around 87 million unique TCR sequences were included in an early release covering over 600 HLA-typed donors. Among the 398 genotyped donors, approximately 82% belonged to the genetic ancestry cluster associated with self-reported Caucasian donors. The aim of the study was to test whether cataloging public T cell receptors could identify signatures of past pathogen exposure. Using immunosequencing, the study profiled T cell repertoires from roughly 650 subjects and related those repertoires to cytomegalovirus serostatus. In addition to the first cohort of about 650 subjects, a separate validation cohort of 120 different subjects was used. The study combined high-throughput TCR immunosequencing, statistical association of individual TCRs with disease status, and machine learning to predict cytomegalovirus infection status. In a later analysis, previously published TCR beta repertoires from several hundred donors were re-analyzed and high-resolution HLA genotyping was added so that TCR occurrence patterns could be studied. In the later analysis, no new phenotypic data were used to find candidate immune exposures; instead, reliance was placed on TCR beta sequences and their occurrence across donors. An earlier analysis of fewer than 700 of the donors applied high-throughput TCR beta sequencing to assess whether each TCR beta V gene segment acted as functional or pseudogenic. Donor age, sex, ethnicity and CMV serostatus were collected together with the repertoire data. In a later genetic analysis, genome-wide SNP genotypes for 398 of the 666 donors were used, and that subset was treated as a discovery cohort. All discovery cohort repertoires had been generated using a single sequencing platform. HLA typing included class I and class II loci at four-digit resolution. The number of donors typed differed by locus, with roughly 629-640 for A, B, C, DRB1 and DQB1, 522 for DQA1, 600 to 610 for DPA1, and 400 to 490 for DPB1. Four or five DR-DQ haplotypes were treated as single units for association and clustering because of strong linkage in the cohort. Across roughly 420 genotyped donors of the cohort, an average of roughly 250,000 unique TCR beta nucleotide sequences per donor were sequenced, and 15% to 20% of those sequences were non-productive. The study at large found these results: Immune exposure information for the cohort was limited to CMV serostatus. A further reported finding was that TCR beta sequences accurately predicted the HLA-A and HLA-B alleles for most subjects in the first cohort. At a false discovery rate of 0.05, a later analysis linked fewer than 20,000 TCR beta sequences to specific HLA alleles. An association between a missense DCLRE1C variant and V-gene and J-gene trimming of TCR beta chains was found in a later genetic analysis and replicated in an independent cohort. In a later analysis, several top co-occurrence clusters were reported to appear linked to parvovirus B19, influenza, CMV and Epstein-Barr virus. Roughly uniform sequencing depth across donors was assumed in presence/absence analyses, although this assumption may not hold. According to a later analysis, most CMV-associated TCR beta chains appeared to be HLA-restricted, and the HLA associations seemed to be driven largely by CMV exposure. In a later genetic analysis, fewer N-insertions in productive TCRs were reported among donors in an Asian-associated ancestry cluster than the roughly 700-donor mean. Assigning TCR associations to individual alleles was difficult when HLA alleles, especially DR and DQ, strongly co-occurred. Fewer than 20 rarely observed V segments, including chromosome 9 orphons, were excluded from the earlier analysis of several hundred of the donors because counts were too low. Correlated functional status among segregating V segments might reflect linkage disequilibrium, but an unknown experimental factor could not be ruled out. Most TCR sequences were seen in very few donors, while some public TCRs were found in many individuals. In a later analysis, TCR association rates were found to vary across HLA loci, with the most associated TCRs seen for DRB1 alleles and the fewest for HLA-C alleles. In a later analysis, HLA-associated TCR beta chains were found to be more clonally expanded and to have lower generation probabilities than equally common non-associated chains. A group of highly shared sequence variants was considered likely to be a technical artifact of the sequencing pipeline. In vitro tests confirmed that a few of the cytomegalovirus-associated TCR beta chains recognize cytomegalovirus antigens. The classifier was reported to diagnose cytomegalovirus status with high specificity and sensitivity in both the original and validation cohorts. HLA typing was unavailable for some donors at each locus, so association tests used only the typed subset. It was suggested by the authors that the approach could potentially be generalized to other disease states and immunological phenotypes. In this cohort, only TCR beta chains were sequenced, and detectable features were limited by the absence of alpha or paired-chain data. Some IMGT-functional V segments, including TRBV6-2 and TRBV6-3, could not be told apart with the 87-base-pair reads, so those segments were excluded. The study listed 164 TCR beta chains as associated with cytomegalovirus. Broadly in line with IMGT annotations, most TCR beta V segments showed up in productive rearrangements about 90% or about 30% of the time in an earlier analysis of under 700 of the donors.

The germline V gene encodes CDR1 LNHDA and CDR2 SQIVND (reference sequence). The CDR3 runs 12 residues from the cysteine to the phenylalanine. Only the CDR3 DNA is retained, 36 bases long and in frame from the first base. Trimming costs V 2 bases and J 7 bases, and their ends lie 9 bases apart. Library preparation employed the immunoSEQ multiplex PCR assay. For the multiplex PCR, a mixture combining 60 forward primers for TCR Vbeta segments and 13 reverse primers for TCR Jbeta segments was used. The CDR3 region of rearranged TCR beta genes was amplified from genomic DNA by a multiplex PCR assay. On the Illumina HiSeq System, the amplified TCR beta libraries were sequenced as 87-base-pair reads. The paper's processing steps were these. A later analysis counted approximately 74 million unique TCR beta chains across the 666 repertoires, and 9.5 million to 11 million of these chains were shared by at least two donors. Raw reads were error-corrected and collapsed into unique sequences by a nearest-neighbor algorithm in which closely related sequences were merged to remove PCR and sequencing errors. Alignment of CDR3 sequences to IMGT reference sequences was used to assign V, D and J gene segments. For a sequence to be retained, at least a six-nucleotide match to both a V gene segment and a J gene segment was required. A rearrangement was called productive if the CDR3 had no stop codons and remained in frame with V and J, and every other rearrangement was called non-productive. Following IMGT convention, CDR3 was defined as the stretch from the second conserved V-encoded cysteine up to the conserved J-encoded phenylalanine. The earlier analysis of some 540 of the donors excluded any sequence lacking an unambiguous match to a single V gene segment. An earlier analysis of a few hundred of the donors classified V segments as functional when productive rearrangements were above 56.7% and as segregating when the standard deviation between donors was above 5%. A statistical classification framework was built for diagnosing cytomegalovirus status from the catalog of TCR beta chain sequences. V and J gene assignment, in a later analysis, came from comparing TCR nucleotide sequences with IMGT/GENE-DB human TR gene sequences. In a later analysis, CDR3 sequences and most-parsimonious VDJ recombination scenarios were assigned using the TCRdist pipeline. In a later analysis, each TCR beta chain was defined by its CDR3 amino acid sequence together with its V-gene family, and reads without a unique V-gene family were excluded. To address suspected cross-contamination and a sequencing artifact, a later analysis removed around 600 highly shared, low-generation-probability nucleotide sequences. For each public chain, a later analysis derived a clonal expansion index from normalized ranks of inferred template counts within each repertoire. A later analysis computed generation probabilities with a VDJ recombination model fitted to out-of-frame rearrangements, and checked the results against IGoR. In a later analysis, TCR-TCR, TCR-HLA and TCR-CMV co-occurrence was scored with hypergeometric tests, and a repertoire-size bias correction was applied to TCR pairs. A later analysis estimated false discovery rates by permuting HLA or CMV assignments 20 times. A later analysis grouped co-occurring TCRs with DBSCAN, adding TCRdist sequence similarity when clustering within HLA-allele-positive subsets. Co-occurrence clustering excluded repertoires with fewer than 30,000 or more than 120,000 public chains, plus five with anomalous nucleotide sharing. TCRdb stores this immuneACCESS table with in-frame sequences only. Part of the clones is absent; in the studies checked, under half of the shortfall reflects unresolved V genes, and no reason is known for the rest. The D gene and trimming were derived from the DNA, and the V and J assignments and clone size from that table. Within this sample are approximately 110,000 clones, with approximately 80% of them counted one time only. The top ten constitute about 0.22% of the sample.

The cohort was made up of several hundred healthy bone marrow donors. All cohort members were sampled while nominally healthy, although unrecorded immune exposures were likely present. The donor tested CMV seronegative and was one of the 352 seronegative cohort members. Every donor gave a peripheral blood sample, and the peripheral blood mononuclear cells from that sample were used for TCR beta sequencing. The Qiagen DNeasy Blood Extraction Kit was used to extract genomic DNA from the blood cell samples. This receptor was obtained from a man aged 45 to 65 in good health and CMV-seronegative. In this chain, TRBV19 is recombined with TRBJ2-7; 5 matching bases give a weak D call of TRBD2. The source material was PBMCs. CDR3 region: CASSIPPGEQYF. The DNA sequence reads TGTGCCAGTAGTATACCACCGGGGGAGCAGTACTTC.